The T cell receptor (beta chain) described here comes from a study of T cell clonality in common variable immunodeficiency. The repertoire was sequenced with immunoSEQ multiplex PCR; TCRdb's copy has only in-frame clones and lacks some. The sample holds some 52,000 clones, and no clone turns up only once. V lost 5 bases, J lost 5 bases, and 16 bases lay in between. The CDR3 is 15 amino acids. Germline CDR1 reads SGHVS; CDR2 reads FQNEAQ. This clone was seen more than once but under ten times. The read ends 3 residues before the CDR3 terminus; that terminus is restored from the germline J gene. The chain couples TRBV7-8 to TRBJ2-4; D possibly corresponds to TRBD1 (6 bases). The sequenced sample was peripheral blood mononuclear cells. This TCR was recovered from a person aged 18 to 75 in good health. CDR3 DNA (partial): TGTGCCAGCAGCCCCTTATGGGGGCAAGAAAACATT. It translates to CASSPLWGQENI. The whole CDR3 sequence reads CASSPLWGQENIQYF.